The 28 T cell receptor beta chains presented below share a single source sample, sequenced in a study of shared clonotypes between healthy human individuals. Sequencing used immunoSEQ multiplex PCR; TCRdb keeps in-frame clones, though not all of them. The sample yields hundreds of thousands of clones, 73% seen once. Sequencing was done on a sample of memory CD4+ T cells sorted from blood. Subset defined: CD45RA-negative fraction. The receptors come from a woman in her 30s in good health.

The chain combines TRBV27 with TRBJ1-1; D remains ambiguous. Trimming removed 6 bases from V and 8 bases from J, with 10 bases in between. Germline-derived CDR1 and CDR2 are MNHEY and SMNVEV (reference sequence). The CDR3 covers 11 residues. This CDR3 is CASSRSGEAFF. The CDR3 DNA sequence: TGTGCCAGCAGCCGATCCGGAGAAGCTTTCTTT.

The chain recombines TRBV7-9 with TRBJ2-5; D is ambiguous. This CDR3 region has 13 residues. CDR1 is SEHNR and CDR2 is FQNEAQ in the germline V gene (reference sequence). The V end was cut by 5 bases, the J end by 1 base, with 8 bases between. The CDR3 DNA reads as TGTGCCAGCAGCCCCGATGGCCAAGAGACCCAGTACTTC. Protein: CASSPDGQETQYF.

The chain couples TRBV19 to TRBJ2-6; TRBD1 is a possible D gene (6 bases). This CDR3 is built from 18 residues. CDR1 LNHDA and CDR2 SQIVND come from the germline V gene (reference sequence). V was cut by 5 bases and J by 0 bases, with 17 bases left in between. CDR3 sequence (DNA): TGTGCCAGTAGTCCCGCCGGGACACCCATCTCTGGGGCCAACGTCCTGACTTTC. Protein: CASSPAGTPISGANVLTF.

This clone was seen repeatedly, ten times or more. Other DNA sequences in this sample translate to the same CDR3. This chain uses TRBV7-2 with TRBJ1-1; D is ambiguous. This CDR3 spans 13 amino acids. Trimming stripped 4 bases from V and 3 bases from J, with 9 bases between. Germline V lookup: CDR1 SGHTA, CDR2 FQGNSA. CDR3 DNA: TGTGCCAGCAGCTCTCAGAGGGACACTGAAGCTTTCTTT. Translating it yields CASSSQRDTEAFF.

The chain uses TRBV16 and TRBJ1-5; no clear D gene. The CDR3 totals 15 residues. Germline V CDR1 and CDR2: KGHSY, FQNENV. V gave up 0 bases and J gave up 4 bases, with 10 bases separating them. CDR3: CASSQSTAGNQPQHF. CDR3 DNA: TGTGCCAGCAGCCAATCAACAGCGGGTAATCAGCCCCAGCATTTT.

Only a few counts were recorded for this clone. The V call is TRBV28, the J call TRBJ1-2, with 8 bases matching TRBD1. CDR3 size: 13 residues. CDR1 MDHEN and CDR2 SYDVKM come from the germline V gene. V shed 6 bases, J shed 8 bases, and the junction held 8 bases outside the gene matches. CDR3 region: CASRAQGASGYTF. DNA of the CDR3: TGTGCCAGCAGAGCTCAGGGGGCCTCAGGCTACACCTTC.

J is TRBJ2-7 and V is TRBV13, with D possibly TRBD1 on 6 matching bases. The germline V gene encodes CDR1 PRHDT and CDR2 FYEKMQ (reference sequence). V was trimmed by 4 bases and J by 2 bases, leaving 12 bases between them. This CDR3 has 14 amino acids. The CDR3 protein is CASSSKGDPYEQYF. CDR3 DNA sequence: TGTGCCAGCAGCTCCAAGGGGGACCCCTACGAGCAGTACTTC.

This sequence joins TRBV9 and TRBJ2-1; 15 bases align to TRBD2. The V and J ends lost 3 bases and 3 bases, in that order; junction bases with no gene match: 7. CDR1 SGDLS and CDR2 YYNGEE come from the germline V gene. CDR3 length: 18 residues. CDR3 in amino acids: CASSAYGLAGGLYNEQFF. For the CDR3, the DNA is TGTGCCAGCAGCGCCTACGGACTAGCGGGAGGGCTCTACAATGAGCAGTTCTTC. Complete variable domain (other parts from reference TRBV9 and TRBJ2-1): DSGVTQTPKHLITATGQRVTLRCSPRSGDLSVYWYQQSLDQGLQFLIQYYNGEERAKGNILERFSAQQFPDLHSELNLSSLELGDSALYFCASSAYGLAGGLYNEQFFGPGTRLTVL.

As DNA, the CDR3 is TGTGCCAGTAGTAACCTTCGGACAGGGTCCTACAATGAGCAGTTCTTC. Protein: CASSNLRTGSYNEQFF. The chain joins TRBV19 to TRBJ2-1, with 8 bases matching TRBD1. In germline, CDR1 is LNHDA, CDR2 SQIVND (reference sequence). The CDR3 has 16 amino acids. V shed 4 bases, J shed 1 base, and the junction held 6 bases outside the gene matches.

CDR3 protein: CASSQNQGPLAKNIQYF. The CDR3 DNA reads as TGCGCCAGCAGCCAGAACCAGGGGCCCTTAGCCAAAAACATTCAGTACTTC. The chain is built from TRBV4-1 and TRBJ2-4; tentatively, D is TRBD1 (6 bases). This CDR3 spans 17 amino acids. The germline gives CDR1 MGHRA, CDR2 YSYEKL. V was cut by 3 bases and J by 0 bases, with 15 bases left in between.

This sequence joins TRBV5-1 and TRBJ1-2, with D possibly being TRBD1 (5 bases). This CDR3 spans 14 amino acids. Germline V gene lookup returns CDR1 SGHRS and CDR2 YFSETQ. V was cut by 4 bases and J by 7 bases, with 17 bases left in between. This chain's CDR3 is CASSEDRGRLGYTF. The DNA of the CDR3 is TGCGCCAGCAGCGAAGACAGAGGAAGACTTGGCTACACCTTC.

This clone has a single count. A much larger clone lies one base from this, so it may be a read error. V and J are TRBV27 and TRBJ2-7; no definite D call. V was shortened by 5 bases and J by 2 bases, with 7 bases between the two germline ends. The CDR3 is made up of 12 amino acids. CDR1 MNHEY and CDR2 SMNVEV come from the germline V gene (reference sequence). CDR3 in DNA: TGTGCCAGCAGTGGGCAGCCCTACGAGCAGTACTTC. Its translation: CASSGQPYEQYF.

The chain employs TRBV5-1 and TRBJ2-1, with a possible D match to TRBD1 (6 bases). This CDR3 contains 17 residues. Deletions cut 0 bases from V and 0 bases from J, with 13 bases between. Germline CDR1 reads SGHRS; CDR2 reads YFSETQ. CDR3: CASSLGPGASSYNEQFF. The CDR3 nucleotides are TGCGCCAGCAGCTTGGGACCAGGGGCTAGCTCCTACAATGAGCAGTTCTTC.

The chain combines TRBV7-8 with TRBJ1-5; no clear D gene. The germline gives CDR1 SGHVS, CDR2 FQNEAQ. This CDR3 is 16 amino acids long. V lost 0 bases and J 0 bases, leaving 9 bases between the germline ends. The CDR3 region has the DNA TGTGCCAGCAGCTTAGCAGCTGCCTATAGCAATCAGCCCCAGCATTTT. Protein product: CASSLAAAYSNQPQHF.

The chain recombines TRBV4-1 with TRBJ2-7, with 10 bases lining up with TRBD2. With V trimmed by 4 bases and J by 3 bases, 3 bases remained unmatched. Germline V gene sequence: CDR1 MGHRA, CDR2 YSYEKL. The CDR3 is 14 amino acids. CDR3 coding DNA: TGCGCCAGCAGCCTACTAGCGGGAATCTACGAGCAGTACTTC. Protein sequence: CASSLLAGIYEQYF.

In DNA form, the CDR3 reads TGTGCCAGCAGCAAAATTTTCGAGCAGTACTTC. Translated, it gives CASSKIFEQYF. The genes are TRBV21-1 and TRBJ2-7. TRBV21-1 constitutes a pseudogene. This CDR3 region has 11 residues.

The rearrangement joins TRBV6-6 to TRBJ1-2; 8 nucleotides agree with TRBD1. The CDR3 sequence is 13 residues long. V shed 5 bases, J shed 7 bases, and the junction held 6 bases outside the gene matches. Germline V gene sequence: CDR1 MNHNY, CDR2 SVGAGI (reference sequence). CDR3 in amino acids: CASSRGQELGYTF. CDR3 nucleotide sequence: TGTGCCAGCAGTCGGGGACAGGAGCTTGGCTACACCTTC.

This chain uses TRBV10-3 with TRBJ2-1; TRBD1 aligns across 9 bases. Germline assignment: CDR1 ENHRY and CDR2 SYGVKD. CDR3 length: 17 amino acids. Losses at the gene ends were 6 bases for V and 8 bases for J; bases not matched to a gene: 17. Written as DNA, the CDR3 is TGTGCCATCAGCACGAGAACCGGGACAGGGCTAATGGATGAGCAGTTCTTC. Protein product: CAISTRTGTGLMDEQFF.

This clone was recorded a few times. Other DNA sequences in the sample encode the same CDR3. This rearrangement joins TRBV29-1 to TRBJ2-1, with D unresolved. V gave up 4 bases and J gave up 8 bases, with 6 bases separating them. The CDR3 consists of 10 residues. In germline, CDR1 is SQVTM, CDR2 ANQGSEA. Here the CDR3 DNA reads TGCAGCGTTGGGTCCTATGAGCAGTTCTTC. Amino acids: CSVGSYEQFF.

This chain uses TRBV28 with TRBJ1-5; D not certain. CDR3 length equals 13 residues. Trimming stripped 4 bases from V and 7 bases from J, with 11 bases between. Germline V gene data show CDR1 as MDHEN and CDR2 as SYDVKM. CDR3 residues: CASSSTTLQPQHF. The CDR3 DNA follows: TGTGCCAGCAGTTCTACGACACTGCAGCCCCAGCATTTT.

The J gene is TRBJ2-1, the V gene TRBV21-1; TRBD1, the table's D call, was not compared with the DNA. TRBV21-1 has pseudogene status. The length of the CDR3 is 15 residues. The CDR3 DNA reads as TGTGCCAGCAGCAACGGCAGGGGGGATTACAATGAGCAGTTCTTC. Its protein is CASSNGRGDYNEQFF.

The CDR3 here is CASSLDEKGIQPQHF. Here the CDR3 DNA reads TGTGCCAGCTCCCTAGATGAGAAGGGTATCCAGCCCCAGCATTTT. The chain uses TRBV18 and TRBJ1-5; no reliable D call. With 6 bases removed from V and 7 bases from J, the gap between germline ends came to 19 bases. Germline values: CDR1 KGHSH, CDR2 LQKENI. The CDR3 contains 15 residues.

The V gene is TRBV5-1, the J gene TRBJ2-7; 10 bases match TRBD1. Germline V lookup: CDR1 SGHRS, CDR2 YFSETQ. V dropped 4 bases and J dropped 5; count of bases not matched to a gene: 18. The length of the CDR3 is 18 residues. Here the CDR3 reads CASSPRRDPGQGKDEQYF. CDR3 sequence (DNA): TGCGCCAGCAGCCCCCGCCGGGATCCGGGACAGGGGAAGGACGAGCAGTACTTC.

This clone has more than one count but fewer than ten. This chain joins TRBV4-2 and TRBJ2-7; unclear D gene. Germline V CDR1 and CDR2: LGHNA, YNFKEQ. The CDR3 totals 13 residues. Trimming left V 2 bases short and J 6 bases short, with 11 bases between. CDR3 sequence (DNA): TGTGCCAGCAGCCAACCTGATGGGGTCGAGCAGTACTTC. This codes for CASSQPDGVEQYF.

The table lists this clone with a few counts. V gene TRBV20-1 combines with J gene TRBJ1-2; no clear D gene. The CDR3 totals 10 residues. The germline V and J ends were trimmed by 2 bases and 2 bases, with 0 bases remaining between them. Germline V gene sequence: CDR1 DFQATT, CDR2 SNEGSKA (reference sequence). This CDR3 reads CSARNYGYTF. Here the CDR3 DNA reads TGCAGTGCTAGAAACTATGGCTACACCTTC.

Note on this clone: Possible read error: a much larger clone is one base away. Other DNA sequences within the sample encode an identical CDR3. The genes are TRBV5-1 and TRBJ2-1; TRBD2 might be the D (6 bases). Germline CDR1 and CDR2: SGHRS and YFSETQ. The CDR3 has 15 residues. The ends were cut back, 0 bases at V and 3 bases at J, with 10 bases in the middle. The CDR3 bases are TGCGCCAGCAGCTTGGGTAGCGGCGGCTACAATGAGCAGTTCTTC. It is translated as CASSLGSGGYNEQFF.

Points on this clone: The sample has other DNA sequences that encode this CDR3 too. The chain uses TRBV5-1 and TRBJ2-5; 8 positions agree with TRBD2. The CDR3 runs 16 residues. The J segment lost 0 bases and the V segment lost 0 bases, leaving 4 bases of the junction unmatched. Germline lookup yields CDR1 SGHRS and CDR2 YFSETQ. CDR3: CASSLGASGYQETQYF. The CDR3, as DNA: TGCGCCAGCAGCTTGGGCGCTAGCGGGTACCAAGAGACCCAGTACTTC.

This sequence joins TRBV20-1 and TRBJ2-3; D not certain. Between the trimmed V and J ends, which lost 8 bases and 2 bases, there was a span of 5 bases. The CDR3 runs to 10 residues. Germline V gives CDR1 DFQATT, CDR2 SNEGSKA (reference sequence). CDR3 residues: CSKTTDTQYF. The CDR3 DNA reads TGCAGTAAGACCACAGATACGCAGTATTTT.